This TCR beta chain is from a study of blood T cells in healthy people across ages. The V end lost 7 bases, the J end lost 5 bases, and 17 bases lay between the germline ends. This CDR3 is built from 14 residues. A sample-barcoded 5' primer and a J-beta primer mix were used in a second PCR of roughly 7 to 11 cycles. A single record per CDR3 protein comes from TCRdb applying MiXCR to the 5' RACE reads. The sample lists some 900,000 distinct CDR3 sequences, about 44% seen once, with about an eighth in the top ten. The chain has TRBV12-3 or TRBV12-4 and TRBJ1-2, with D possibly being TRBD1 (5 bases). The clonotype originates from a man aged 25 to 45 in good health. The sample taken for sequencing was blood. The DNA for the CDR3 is TGTGCCAGCACCCCGTCGGGGCGGGCTTATGGCTACACCTTC. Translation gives CASTPSGRAYGYTF.